The 19 T cell receptor beta chains below all came from one sample that was sequenced in a study of OX40 agonist ivuxolimab in advanced cancers. Data came from immunoSEQ multiplex PCR; TCRdb stores just in-frame clones and leaves some out. The table shows roughly 61,000 clones, with 90% occurring only once. The sample in question was CD4+ or CD8+ T cells sorted from blood, obtained in a trial of the OX40 agonist ivuxolimab. The receptors shown here come from an adult with an advanced solid tumor such as melanoma, head and neck, liver or kidney cancer.

The rearrangement uses TRBV25-1 and TRBJ2-3; D assignment may be TRBD1 or TRBD2 (5 bases each). V lost 0 bases to trimming and J lost 1 base, with 11 bases between them. Germline CDR1 MGHDK, CDR2 SYGVNS. This CDR3 comprises 16 residues. CDR3 in DNA: TGTGCCAGCAGTGAATACGGTCAGGGACGCACAGATACGCAGTATTTT. Protein product: CASSEYGQGRTDTQYF.

The chain is built from TRBV6-4 and TRBJ2-1; TRBD1 matches 8 bases. Trimming took 0 bases from V and 9 from J; bases not matched to a gene: 13. CDR1 MRHNA and CDR2 SNTAGT come from the germline V gene. CDR3 length: 17 residues. CDR3 sequence reads: CASSDSPGRGLYGEQFF. In nucleotides, the CDR3 is TGTGCCAGCAGTGACTCCCCCGGCAGGGGGCTATACGGTGAGCAGTTCTTC.

The count of this clone is one. The V call is TRBV18, the J call TRBJ2-3; D possibly corresponds to TRBD1 (5 bases). The germline V gene has CDR1 KGHSH and CDR2 LQKENI. This CDR3 has 14 amino acids. With 3 bases removed from V and 0 bases from J, the gap between germline ends came to 7 bases. DNA of the CDR3: TGTGCCAGCTCACCCGGACATAGCACAGATACGCAGTATTTT. The encoded protein is CASSPGHSTDTQYF.

V is TRBV28 and J is TRBJ1-2, with no clear D. Trimming took off 6 bases at V and 8 bases at J, with 10 bases between the two ends. Germline V lookup: CDR1 MDHEN, CDR2 SYDVKM. The CDR3 spans 11 residues. The CDR3 DNA is TGTGCCAGCAGCTTACCCGGGGGCTACACCTTC. Translating gives CASSLPGGYTF.

V and J are TRBV18 and TRBJ1-2, with D unresolved. Germline-derived CDR1 and CDR2 are KGHSH and LQKENI. The CDR3 has 14 residues. Trimming removed 2 bases at V and 2 bases at J, with 9 bases between. The CDR3 protein is CASSPGSQNYGYTF. The CDR3 coding sequence is TGTGCCAGCTCACCAGGATCCCAGAACTATGGCTACACCTTC.

This chain links TRBV5-4 with TRBJ2-7; D is uncertain. In germline, CDR1 is SGHNT, CDR2 YYREEE (reference sequence). Trimming removed 2 bases at V and 4 bases at J, with 16 bases between. This CDR3 is 15 amino acids long. In DNA, the CDR3 is TGTGCCAGCAGCTTAGGACGCAACCTGGGGTACGAGCAGTACTTC. It yields the protein CASSLGRNLGYEQYF.

The V gene is TRBV2, the J gene TRBJ2-7; a possible D gene is TRBD1 (6 bases). The V end lost 5 bases, the J end lost 5 bases, and 7 bases lay between the germline ends. From germline, CDR1 is SNHLY and CDR2 FYNNEI. CDR3 length equals 11 residues. The CDR3 is CASSYRDEQYF. The CDR3 nucleotides are TGTGCCAGCAGTTACAGGGACGAGCAGTACTTC.

Here the CDR3 DNA reads TGTGCCAGCAGTTACTCTTTGATTCCCTACGAGCAGTACTTC. Encoded protein: CASSYSLIPYEQYF. V gene TRBV6-5 combines with J gene TRBJ2-7, with no clear D. This CDR3 is built from 14 residues. The germline CDR1 and CDR2 sequences are MNHEY and SVGAGI. Trimming shortened V by 0 bases and J by 2 bases, and 8 bases separated the two germline ends.

Regarding this clone: Other DNA sequences from this sample encode an identical CDR3 as well. The chain joins TRBV11-1 to TRBJ2-5, with unresolved D. The germline V gene has CDR1 SGHAT and CDR2 FQDESV (reference sequence). The CDR3 is made up of 13 amino acids. Trimming removed 1 base at V and 2 bases at J, with 5 bases between. CDR3 protein: CASSLGLQETQYF. CDR3 coding DNA: TGTGCCAGCAGCTTAGGCTTACAAGAGACCCAGTACTTC.

The chain links TRBV7-2 to TRBJ2-5; D unclear. This CDR3 is 14 amino acids long. Looked up from germline, CDR1 is SGHTA and CDR2 is FQGNSA. V lost 5 bases, J lost 0 bases, and 10 bases lay in between. CDR3 sequence: CASSLGGYQETQYF. The CDR3 DNA reads TGTGCCAGCAGCCTTGGTGGCTACCAAGAGACCCAGTACTTC.

This chain connects TRBV6-5 to TRBJ1-2; tentative D call: TRBD1 (6 bases). With 5 bases removed from V and 4 bases from J, the gap between germline ends came to 14 bases. Germline CDR1 MNHEY, CDR2 SVGAGI. CDR3 size: 14 residues. The CDR3 DNA sequence: TGTGCCAGCAGTCCCGGACAGCCCGCCTATGGCTACACCTTC. Translation gives CASSPGQPAYGYTF.

V gene TRBV5-1 combines with J gene TRBJ2-2, with D perhaps being TRBD1 or TRBD2 (6 bases each). The V gene's germline CDR1 is SGHRS and CDR2 YFSETQ. V was clipped by 0 bases and J by 9 bases, with 18 bases between them. The CDR3 length is 16 residues. For the CDR3, the DNA is TGCGCCAGCAGCTTGGAGGTCGGGACGGGGGCCAGGGAGCTGTTTTTT. Translated: CASSLEVGTGARELFF.

In its sample, this clone was seen once. The chain uses TRBV10-3 and TRBJ2-7; D possibly corresponds to TRBD1 (6 bases). CDR3 length: 14 residues. V was cut by 3 bases and J by 9 bases, with 18 bases left in between. CDR1 and CDR2 (germline): ENHRY, SYGVKD. The CDR3 sequence: CAISEQGDLRGQYF. CDR3 coding DNA: TGTGCCATCAGTGAACAGGGAGACTTACGAGGGCAGTACTTC.

The V gene is TRBV9, the J gene TRBJ2-1; TRBD2 agrees at 10 bases. This CDR3 spans 16 amino acids. J gave up 4 bases and V 4 bases, and 8 bases lay outside the gene matches. Looked up from germline, CDR1 is SGDLS and CDR2 is YYNGEE. The CDR3 DNA is TGTGCCAGCAGCTGGGGCACTAGCGGGGATTACAATGAGCAGTTCTTC. It yields the protein CASSWGTSGDYNEQFF.

The chain is built from TRBV14 and TRBJ2-7; TRBD1 matches 8 bases. Losses at the gene ends were 3 bases for V and 3 bases for J; bases not matched to a gene: 7. This CDR3 has 15 amino acids. From germline, CDR1 is SGHDN and CDR2 FVKESK. DNA for the CDR3: TGTGCCAGCAGCCAGAGGACAGGGACCCTCTACGAGCAGTACTTC. This translates into CASSQRTGTLYEQYF. The full variable domain, in which reference TRBV14 and TRBJ2-7 provide the parts outside the CDR3, is EAGVTQFPSHSVIEKGQTVTLRCDPISGHDNLYWYRRVMGKEIKFLLHFVKESKQDESGMPNNRFLAERTGGTYSTLKVQPAELEDSGVYFCASSQRTGTLYEQYFGPGTRLTVT.

This clone was detected once. The V and J genes are TRBV11-2 and TRBJ2-7, with 7 positions matching TRBD1. The CDR3 covers 14 residues. Losses at the gene ends were 2 bases for V and 2 bases for J; bases not matched to a gene: 3. Germline-derived CDR1 and CDR2 are SGHAT and FQNNGV. As DNA, the CDR3 is TGTGCCAGCAGCTTACGTCAGGGGGCCTACGAGCAGTACTTC. This encodes CASSLRQGAYEQYF.

The CDR3 reads CATSSGTGEAFF. CDR3 DNA sequence: TGTGCCACCAGCAGCGGGACAGGAGAAGCTTTCTTT. V and J are TRBV15 and TRBJ1-1, with 8 bases fitting TRBD1. The trim removed 3 bases at V and 8 bases at J, leaving 2 bases unmatched. The CDR3 extends over 12 amino acids. CDR1 is LNHNV and CDR2 is YYDKDF in the germline V gene (reference sequence).

The sample holds one count of this clone. This chain joins TRBV6-5 and TRBJ1-1, with D possibly TRBD1 on 5 matching bases. V was clipped by 0 bases and J by 1 base, with 12 bases between them. The CDR3 covers 16 residues. Germline lookup yields CDR1 MNHEY and CDR2 SVGAGI. The CDR3 spells CASSYSFGHPNTEAFF. CDR3 bases: TGTGCCAGCAGTTACTCATTCGGACACCCGAACACTGAAGCTTTCTTT.

The gene calls are TRBV5-1 and TRBJ1-5; a weak D match, TRBD1 (5 bases). V was cut by 0 bases and J by 4 bases, with 8 bases left in between. CDR3 length equals 14 residues. Germline V CDR1 and CDR2: SGHRS, YFSETQ. The CDR3 bases are TGCGCCAGCAGCTTGGGACAGTCGAATCAGCCCCAGCATTTT. This sequence encodes CASSLGQSNQPQHF.